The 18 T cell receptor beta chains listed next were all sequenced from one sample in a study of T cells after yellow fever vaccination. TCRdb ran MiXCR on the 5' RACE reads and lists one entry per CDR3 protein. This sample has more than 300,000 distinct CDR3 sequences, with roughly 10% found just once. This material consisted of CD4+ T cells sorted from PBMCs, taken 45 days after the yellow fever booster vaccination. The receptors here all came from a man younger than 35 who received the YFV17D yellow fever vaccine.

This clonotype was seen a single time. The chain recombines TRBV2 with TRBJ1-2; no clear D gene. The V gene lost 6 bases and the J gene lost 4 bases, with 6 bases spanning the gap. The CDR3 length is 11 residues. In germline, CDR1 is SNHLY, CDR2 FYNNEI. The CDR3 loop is CASSARYGYTF. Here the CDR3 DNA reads TGTGCCAGCAGCGCGCGCTATGGCTACACCTTC.

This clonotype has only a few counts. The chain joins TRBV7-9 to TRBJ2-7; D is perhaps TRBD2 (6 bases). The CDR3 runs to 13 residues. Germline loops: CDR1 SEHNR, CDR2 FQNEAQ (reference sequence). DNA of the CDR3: TGTGCCGGCAGCCAACTGGGGGGTTACGAGCAGTACGTC. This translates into CAGSQLGGYEQYV.

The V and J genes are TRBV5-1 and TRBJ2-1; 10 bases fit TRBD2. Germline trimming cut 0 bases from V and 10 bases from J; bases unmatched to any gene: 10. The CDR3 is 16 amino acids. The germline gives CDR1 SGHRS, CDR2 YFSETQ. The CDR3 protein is CASSLAALAGASEQFF. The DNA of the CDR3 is TGCGCCAGCAGCTTGGCCGCCCTAGCGGGGGCCTCAGAGCAGTTCTTC.

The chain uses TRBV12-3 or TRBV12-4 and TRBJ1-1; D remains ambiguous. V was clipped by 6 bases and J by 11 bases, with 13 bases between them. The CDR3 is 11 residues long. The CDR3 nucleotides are TGTGCCAGCAGCGGGTTATTAGAGGCTTTCTTT. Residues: CASSGLLEAFF.

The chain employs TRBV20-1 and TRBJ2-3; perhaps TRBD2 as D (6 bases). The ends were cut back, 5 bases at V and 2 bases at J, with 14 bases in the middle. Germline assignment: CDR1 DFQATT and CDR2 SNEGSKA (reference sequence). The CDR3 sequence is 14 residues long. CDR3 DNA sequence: TGCAGTGCTCGGAGGGGAACTAACACAGATACGCAGTATTTT. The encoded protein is CSARRGTNTDTQYF.

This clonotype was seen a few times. CDR3 in DNA: TGCAGTGCTCGTAACAGGGGATCGGGAGAGCAGTACGTC. Translation gives CSARNRGSGEQYV. This chain uses TRBV20-1 with TRBJ2-7; 7 bases map to TRBD1. Germline V lookup: CDR1 DFQATT, CDR2 SNEGSKA (reference sequence). The length of the CDR3 is 13 residues. With V trimmed by 5 bases and J by 7 bases, 11 bases remained unmatched.

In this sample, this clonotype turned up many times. CDR3 DNA: TGCGCCAGCAGCTTGGTTGCTAGCGGCACAGATACGCAGTATTTT. Translated, it gives CASSLVASGTDTQYF. This chain uses TRBV5-1 with TRBJ2-3; maybe TRBD2 (6 bases). Looked up from germline, CDR1 is SGHRS and CDR2 is YFSETQ. The CDR3 sequence is 15 residues long. The V gene lost 0 bases and the J gene lost 1 base, with 9 bases spanning the gap.

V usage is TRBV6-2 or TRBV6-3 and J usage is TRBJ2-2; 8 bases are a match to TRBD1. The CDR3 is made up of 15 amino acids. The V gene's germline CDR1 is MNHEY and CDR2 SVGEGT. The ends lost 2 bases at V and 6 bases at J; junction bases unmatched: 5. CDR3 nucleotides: TGTGCCAGCAGTTACCACGGACAGGGAGCCGGGGAGCTGTTTTTT. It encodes CASSYHGQGAGELFF.

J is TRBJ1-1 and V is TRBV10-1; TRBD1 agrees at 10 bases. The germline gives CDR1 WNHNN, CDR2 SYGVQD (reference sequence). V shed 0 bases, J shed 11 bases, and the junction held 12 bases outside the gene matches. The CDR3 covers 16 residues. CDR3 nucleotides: TGCGCCAGCAGTGAGTCGGGGACAGGGGCCTCTGGCGGGGCTTTCTTT. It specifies CASSESGTGASGGAFF.

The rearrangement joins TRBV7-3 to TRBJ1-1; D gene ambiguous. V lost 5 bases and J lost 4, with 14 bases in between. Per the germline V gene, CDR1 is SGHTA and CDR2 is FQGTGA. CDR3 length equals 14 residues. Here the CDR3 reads CASSILNEGTEAFF. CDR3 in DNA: TGTGCCAGCAGCATCCTAAACGAGGGCACTGAAGCTTTCTTT.

CDR3 protein: CASSQRVVVGYGEKLFF. The CDR3 DNA is TGCGCCAGCAGCCAAAGGGTAGTTGTCGGATATGGTGAAAAACTGTTTTTT. V usage is TRBV4-3 and J usage is TRBJ1-4; D unresolved. The V and J ends lost 2 bases and 7 bases respectively, with 20 bases between them. Germline CDR1 and CDR2: LGHNA and YSLEER. The CDR3 is 17 residues long.

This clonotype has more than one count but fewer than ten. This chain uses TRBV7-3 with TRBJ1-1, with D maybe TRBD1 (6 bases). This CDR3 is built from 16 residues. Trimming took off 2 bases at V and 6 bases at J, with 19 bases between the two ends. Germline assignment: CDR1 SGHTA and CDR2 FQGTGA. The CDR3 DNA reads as TGTGCCAGCAGCTTAGGGTCGAGGGGGGGACGCGCTGAAGCTTTCTTT. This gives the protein CASSLGSRGGRAEAFF.

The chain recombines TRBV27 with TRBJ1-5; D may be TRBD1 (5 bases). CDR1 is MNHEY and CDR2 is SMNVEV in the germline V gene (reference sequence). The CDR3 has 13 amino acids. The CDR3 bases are TGTGCTTCCGGGGCAGATCCTAATCAGCCCCAGCATTTT. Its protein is CASGADPNQPQHF.

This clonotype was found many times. CDR3 residues: CASSNVPLYGYTF. For the CDR3, the DNA is TGCGCCAGCAGCAACGTCCCGCTTTATGGCTACACCTTC. This chain connects TRBV5-1 to TRBJ1-2, with no clear D. The CDR3 extends over 13 amino acids. V shed 4 bases and J shed 5 bases, with 12 bases lying between them. Germline V CDR1 and CDR2: SGHRS, YFSETQ.

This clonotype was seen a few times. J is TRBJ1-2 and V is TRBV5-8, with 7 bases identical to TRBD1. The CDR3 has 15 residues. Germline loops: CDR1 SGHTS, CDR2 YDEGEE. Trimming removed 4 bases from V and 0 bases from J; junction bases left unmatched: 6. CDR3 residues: CASSLGQRANYGYTF. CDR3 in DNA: TGTGCCAGCAGCCTGGGACAGCGAGCTAACTATGGCTACACCTTC. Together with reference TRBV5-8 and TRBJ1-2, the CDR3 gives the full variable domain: EAGVTQSPTHLIKTRGQQATLRCSPISGHTSVYWYQQALGLGLQFLLWYDEGEERNRGNFPPRFSGRQFPNYSSELNVNALELEDSALYLCASSLGQRANYGYTFGSGTRLTVV.

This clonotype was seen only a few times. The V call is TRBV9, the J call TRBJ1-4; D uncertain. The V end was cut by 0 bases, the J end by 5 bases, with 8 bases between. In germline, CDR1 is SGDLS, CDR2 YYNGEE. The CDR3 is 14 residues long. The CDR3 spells CASSVGKGNEKLFF. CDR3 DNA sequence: TGTGCCAGCAGCGTAGGAAAGGGAAATGAAAAACTGTTTTTT.

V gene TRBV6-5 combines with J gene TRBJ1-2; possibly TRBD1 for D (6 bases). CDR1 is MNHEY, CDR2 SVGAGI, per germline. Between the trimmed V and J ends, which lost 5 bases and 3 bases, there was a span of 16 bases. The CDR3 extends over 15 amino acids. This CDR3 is CASSRSYRVDYGYTF. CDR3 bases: TGTGCCAGCAGTCGCTCATACAGGGTAGACTATGGCTACACCTTC.

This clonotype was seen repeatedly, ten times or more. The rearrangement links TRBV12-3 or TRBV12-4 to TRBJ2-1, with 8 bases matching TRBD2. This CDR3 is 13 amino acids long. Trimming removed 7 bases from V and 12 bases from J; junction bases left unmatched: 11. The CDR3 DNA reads TGTGCCAGCACCCTCCTGGGGGCGGGGGGGCAGTTCTTC. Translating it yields CASTLLGAGGQFF.